This T cell receptor beta chain was recorded in a study of cytomegalovirus exposure and HLA in healthy donors listed by TCRdb under 2017. Notes on the research overall: An earlier analysis of 587 of the donors reported about 280 Gb of sequence data and approximately 120 million unique TCR beta sequences obtained from about 180 million T cells. About 300 gigabases of sequencing data and tens of millions of unique TCR sequences were included in an early release covering roughly 600 HLA-typed donors. Of the roughly 420 genotyped donors, roughly 76% were placed in the genetic ancestry cluster associated with self-reported Caucasian donors. The study was designed to test whether signatures of past pathogen exposure could be identified by cataloging public T cell receptors. The study used immunosequencing to profile the T cell repertoires of 670 or so subjects and linked those repertoires to cytomegalovirus serostatus. In addition to the first cohort of around 670 subjects, a separate validation cohort of 130 or so different subjects was used. To predict cytomegalovirus infection status, the study brought together high-throughput TCR immunosequencing, statistical association of individual TCRs with disease status, and machine learning. In a later analysis, previously published TCR beta repertoires from 500 to 750 donors were re-analyzed and high-resolution HLA genotyping was added so that TCR occurrence patterns could be studied. In the later analysis, no new phenotypic data were used to find candidate immune exposures; instead, reliance was placed on TCR beta sequences and their occurrence across donors. To decide whether each TCR beta V gene segment behaved as functional or pseudogenic, an earlier analysis of some 570 of the donors relied on high-throughput TCR beta sequencing. Donor age, sex, ethnicity and CMV serostatus were compiled alongside the repertoire data. Genome-wide SNP genotypes for about three fifths of the roughly 700 donors were used in a later genetic analysis, which treated that subset as a discovery cohort. All discovery cohort repertoires had been generated on a single sequencing platform. HLA typing covered class I and class II loci at four-digit resolution. Typing coverage varied by locus: roughly 620-640 donors for A, B, C, DRB1 and DQB1; more than 500 for DQA1; about 570 for DPA1; fewer than 480 for DPB1. Roughly 5 DR-DQ haplotypes were handled as single units for association and clustering because linkage in the cohort was strong. Across 398 genotyped donors of the cohort, an average of approximately 240,000 unique TCR beta nucleotide sequences per donor were sequenced, and roughly 17% of those sequences were non-productive.

As regards this clone: This clone's antigen is unknown. Base quality data are lacking; no much larger clone is found one base away.

For CDR1 and CDR2, the germline V gene lists SQVTM and ANQGSEA. Compared with germline, V lacks 3 bases and J lacks 8 bases; bases without a gene match: 7. Spanning cysteine to phenylalanine, the CDR3 consists of 15 amino acids. Just CDR3 DNA is preserved here, 45 bases in frame from base 1. The cohort was made up of about 610 healthy bone marrow donors. Cohort members were all nominally healthy when sampled, although unrecorded immune exposures were likely present. The donor was CMV seronegative and was included in the group of 352 seronegative cohort members. A peripheral blood sample was provided by each donor, and peripheral blood mononuclear cells were used for TCR beta sequencing. Genomic DNA was extracted from the blood cell samples with the Qiagen DNeasy Blood Extraction Kit. Library construction relied on the immunoSEQ multiplex PCR assay. A mixture of 60 forward primers for TCR Vbeta segments and 13 reverse primers for TCR Jbeta segments was used in the multiplex PCR. A multiplex PCR assay on genomic DNA amplified the CDR3 region of rearranged TCR beta genes. The amplified TCR beta libraries were sequenced on the Illumina HiSeq System as 87-base-pair reads. The study's own analysis went as follows. A later analysis counted approximately 74 million unique TCR beta chains across the 666 repertoires, and 10 million to 11 million of these chains were shared by at least two donors. Raw reads were error-corrected and collapsed into unique sequences with a nearest-neighbor algorithm that merged closely related sequences to remove PCR and sequencing errors. V, D and J gene segments were assigned by aligning CDR3 sequences to IMGT reference sequences. For a sequence to be retained, a match of at least six nucleotides to both a V gene segment and a J gene segment was required. Rearrangements were called productive when the CDR3 lacked stop codons and stayed in frame with V and J; all others were non-productive. CDR3 was defined according to IMGT convention as the region running from the second conserved V-encoded cysteine to the conserved J-encoded phenylalanine. The earlier analysis of about 590 of the donors excluded sequences that lacked an unambiguous match to a single V gene segment. In an earlier analysis of 587 of the donors, V segments were called functional above 56.7% productive rearrangements and were called segregating when the between-donor standard deviation exceeded 5%. A statistical classification framework was built to diagnose cytomegalovirus status from the catalog of TCR beta chain sequences. V and J gene assignment, in a later analysis, came from comparing TCR nucleotide sequences with IMGT/GENE-DB human TR gene sequences. Using the TCRdist pipeline, a later analysis assigned CDR3 sequences along with most-parsimonious VDJ recombination scenarios. In a later analysis, every TCR beta chain was defined by the combination of its CDR3 amino acid sequence and its V-gene family, and reads without a unique V-gene family were dropped. To address suspected cross-contamination and a sequencing artifact, a later analysis removed around 590 highly shared, low-generation-probability nucleotide sequences. In a later analysis, a clonal expansion index for each public chain was calculated from normalized within-repertoire ranks of inferred template counts. In a later analysis, generation probabilities were computed using a VDJ recombination model fitted to out-of-frame rearrangements, and the results were checked against IGoR. In a later analysis, hypergeometric tests were used to score TCR-TCR, TCR-HLA and TCR-CMV co-occurrence, with a repertoire-size bias correction applied to TCR pairs. False discovery rates were estimated in a later analysis by permuting HLA or CMV assignments 20 times. In a later analysis, co-occurring TCRs were grouped using DBSCAN, with TCRdist sequence similarity added in when clustering inside HLA-allele-positive subsets. Repertoires with fewer than 30,000 or more than 120,000 public chains were left out of co-occurrence clustering, as were five repertoires with anomalous nucleotide sharing. Not all clones reach the TCRdb copy of this immuneACCESS table, which keeps in-frame sequences only. Checked studies attribute under half of the gap to unresolved V genes and leave the rest unexplained. That table furnishes V, J and clone size, whereas the DNA furnished D and trimming. The sample contains about 130,000 clones, 9.7% of them found a single time. Less than 2% of the sample rests with the top ten.

Broader findings and caveats from the paper: In a later analysis, most CMV-associated TCR beta chains were found to appear HLA-restricted, with HLA associations seemingly driven largely by CMV exposure. The cohort was sequenced for TCR beta chains only, and without alpha or paired-chain data the features that could be detected were limited. In vitro tests confirmed that a few of the cytomegalovirus-associated TCR beta chains recognize cytomegalovirus antigens. Strong co-occurrence of HLA alleles, especially DR and DQ, made assigning TCR associations to individual alleles difficult. In a later analysis, HLA-associated TCR beta chains were found to be more clonally expanded and to have lower generation probabilities than equally common non-associated chains. The classifier was reported to diagnose cytomegalovirus status with high specificity and sensitivity in both the original cohort and the validation cohort. In an earlier analysis of 500 to 650 of the donors, most TCR beta V segments appeared in productive rearrangements about 87% or about 30% of the time, broadly matching IMGT annotations. A total of 164 TCR beta chains were listed by the study as associated with cytomegalovirus. Specific HLA alleles were associated with roughly 16,000 TCR beta sequences at a false discovery rate of 0.05 in a later analysis. A further reported finding was that TCR beta sequences accurately predicted the HLA-A and HLA-B alleles for most subjects in the first cohort. In a later genetic analysis, a missense DCLRE1C variant was associated with V-gene and J-gene trimming of TCR beta chains, and the association was replicated in an independent cohort. The 87-base-pair reads could not distinguish some IMGT-functional V segments, including TRBV6-2 and TRBV6-3, so those segments were excluded. A later genetic analysis reported fewer N-insertions in productive TCRs among donors in an Asian-associated ancestry cluster than the roughly 670-donor mean. Presence/absence analyses assumed roughly uniform sequencing depth across donors, an assumption that may not hold. The authors suggested that the approach could potentially be extended to other disease states and immunological phenotypes. Because HLA typing was unavailable for some donors at each locus, only the typed subset was used in association tests. In a later analysis, several top co-occurrence clusters were reported to appear linked to parvovirus B19, influenza, CMV and Epstein-Barr virus. Linkage disequilibrium might explain the correlated functional status among segregating V segments, but an unknown experimental factor could not be ruled out. The sequencing pipeline was judged likely to have produced a cluster of highly shared sequence variants as a technical artifact. Because counts were too low, approximately 15 rarely observed V segments, including chromosome 9 orphons, were excluded from the earlier analysis of roughly 580 of the donors. Most TCR sequences were observed very rarely across donors, whereas some public TCRs were present in many individuals. Immune exposure information for the cohort was limited to CMV serostatus. In a later analysis, TCR association rates were found to vary across HLA loci, with the most associated TCRs seen for DRB1 alleles and the fewest for HLA-C alleles.

The source material was PBMCs. This clonotype was sampled from a man aged 45-65 years in good health and CMV-seronegative. Rearrangement joined TRBV29-1 to TRBJ2-1, and 13 junctional nucleotides match TRBD2. The DNA sequence is given as TGCAGCGTTGAGAGGGGACTAGCGGGACACCATGAGCAGTTCTTC. Translated, it reads CSVERGLAGHHEQFF.